This T cell receptor beta chain was identified in a study of cytotoxic CD8 clonotypes in ibrutinib-treated CLL. Some clones are missing from TCRdb's copy, which holds only in-frame ones; the method was immunoSEQ multiplex PCR. The table records about 50,000 clones, roughly 57% of them present only once. Library input was around 2.1 micrograms of DNA from cryopreserved PBMCs. Trimming took 6 bases from V and 5 from J, leaving 16 bases between them. The CDR3 runs 15 residues. The germline CDR1 and CDR2 sequences are MNHEY and SMNVEV (reference sequence). This clonotype originated in a human donor with chronic lymphocytic leukemia. The V call is TRBV27, the J call TRBJ1-4; a weak D match, TRBD1 (6 bases). This material consisted of PBMCs, taken after 24 months of ibrutinib treatment. CDR3 DNA sequence: TGTGCCAGCAGCCAATCGGGGACAAAAAATGAAAAACTGTTTTTT. This encodes CASSQSGTKNEKLFF.